Below, 7 T cell receptor beta chains from the same sample are listed, as sequenced in a study of siplizumab effects on memory and regulatory T cells (dated by TCRdb to the late 2010s). Library preparation was by the immunoSEQ multiplex PCR assay. Here the immuneACCESS table is served through TCRdb, limited to in-frame sequences with V and J called. Missing clones are a known gap in these copies; in checked studies unresolved V genes cover under half, and the rest lacks a known reason. The sample records 70,000 or so clones, about 90% of which are singletons. Jointly, the top ten make up approximately 31% of the sample. The specimen was CD8+ T cells sorted from blood. The receptors originated from a human donor in good health.

This chain uses TRBV5-4 with TRBJ1-2, with 8 bases that match TRBD1. V dropped 0 bases and J dropped 6; count of bases not matched to a gene: 7. The length of the CDR3 is 15 residues. Germline V CDR1 and CDR2: SGHNT, YYREEE (reference sequence). The CDR3 protein is CASSLAGGAKDGYTF. DNA of the CDR3: TGTGCCAGCAGCTTGGCAGGGGGCGCTAAGGATGGCTACACCTTC. Based on the CDR3 plus reference TRBV5-4 and TRBJ1-2, the full variable domain is ETGVTQSPTHLIKTRGQQVTLRCSSQSGHNTVSWYQQALGQGPQFIFQYYREEENGRGNFPPRFSGLQFPNYSSELNVNALELDDSALYLCASSLAGGAKDGYTFGSGTRLTVV.

This clone has only one observation. The chain is built from TRBV7-9 and TRBJ2-3; D unclear. Germline values: CDR1 SEHNR, CDR2 FQNEAQ (reference sequence). The CDR3 loop spans 13 amino acids. Trimming removed 5 bases from V and 6 bases from J, with 12 bases in between. CDR3 coding DNA: TGTGCCAGCAGCCCCATTGGTTCGGATACGCAGTATTTT. Translation: CASSPIGSDTQYF.

The V call is TRBV5-1, the J call TRBJ1-1; TRBD1 aligns across 7 bases. CDR3 length: 15 residues. The ends lost 4 bases at V and 2 bases at J; junction bases unmatched: 8. Germline CDR1 SGHRS, CDR2 YFSETQ. CDR3 sequence reads: CASSNRQGSNTEAFF. The DNA of the CDR3 is TGCGCCAGCAGCAACAGACAGGGCTCCAACACTGAAGCTTTCTTT.

The chain recombines TRBV30 with TRBJ2-7; TRBD2 matches 8 bases. The CDR3 is 14 amino acids. Germline CDR1 and CDR2: GTSNPN and SVGIG (reference sequence). Trimming took 7 bases from V and 3 from J; bases not matched to a gene: 11. CDR3 DNA: TGTGCCTCGGCGGGGCGGGAGGACCTCTACGAGCAGTACTTC. Translating it yields CASAGREDLYEQYF.

The chain combines TRBV2 with TRBJ1-1; D is ambiguous. From germline, CDR1 is SNHLY and CDR2 FYNNEI. Trimming took off 1 base at V and 3 bases at J, with 0 bases between the two ends. There are 11 residues in the CDR3. CDR3 DNA sequence: TGTGCCAGCAGTGAAGACACTGAAGCTTTCTTT. Encoded protein: CASSEDTEAFF.

The rearrangement uses TRBV27 and TRBJ2-5; possible D gene TRBD1, 7 bases. Germline-derived CDR1 and CDR2 are MNHEY and SMNVEV (reference sequence). The CDR3 consists of 14 residues. With 2 bases removed from V and 5 bases from J, the gap between germline ends came to 12 bases. The CDR3 coding sequence is TGTGCCAGCAGTTTAAGGGCGGGACAGGAGACCCAGTACTTC. Amino acids: CASSLRAGQETQYF.

The chain has TRBV7-3 and TRBJ2-3; no firm D call. CDR3 size: 11 residues. In germline, CDR1 is SGHTA, CDR2 FQGTGA. The V end was cut by 5 bases, the J end by 5 bases, with 5 bases between. The CDR3 here is CASSQKDTQYF. The CDR3 DNA is TGTGCCAGCAGCCAAAAAGATACGCAGTATTTT.